The T cell receptor beta chain described here comes from a study of T cell responses to AZD1222 COVID-19 vaccine. Whole-study findings and limits: White British donors predominated, females outnumbered males, and clonal diversity was possibly underestimated.

This clone has only one observation. Its cognate antigen is unknown. Produced via immunoSEQ multiplex PCR; TCRdb's table is partial and in-frame only. The sample lists under 200,000 clones, around nine tenths occurring once. Germline loops: CDR1 LNHDA, CDR2 SQIVND (reference sequence). This CDR3 contains 13 residues. V was shortened by 6 bases and J by 0 bases, with 8 bases between the two germline ends. The origin of this receptor is an adult in good health. Sequenced material: peripheral blood, taken on day 0 of AZD1222 vaccination. The V call is TRBV19, the J call TRBJ1-1; D unresolved. CDR3 nucleotides: TGTGCCAGTAGCCGTAGACTGAACACTGAAGCTTTCTTT. Protein: CASSRRLNTEAFF.